Described below is a single T cell receptor beta chain sequence and its context. The source of the sample is a study of blood T cell repertoires in COVID-19. Original data processing: Using reference gene primer amplification, nucleated cell counts were estimated. The protocol was immunoSEQ multiplex PCR, while the TCRdb copy is restricted to in-frame clones and leaves out a portion. D and trimming come from the DNA, and the V and J calls and clone size come from that table. Among under 550,000 clones listed, 85% to 90% were seen once. The CDR3 totals 13 residues. Germline V lookup: CDR1 GTSNPN, CDR2 SVGIG (reference sequence). The ends were cut back, 1 base at V and 6 bases at J, with 12 bases in the middle.

What was sequenced was peripheral blood. The J gene is TRBJ1-1, the V gene TRBV30, with D uncertain. This TCR derives from a man between 18 and 29 years old with COVID-19, enrolled during active disease. CDR3 in amino acids: CAWSGGAEPEAFF. For the CDR3, the DNA is TGTGCCTGGAGTGGCGGCGCCGAACCTGAAGCTTTCTTT.